The 26 T cell receptor beta chains in this list originate from one sample, sequenced in a study of cytomegalovirus exposure and HLA in healthy donors. The PCR had 60 Vbeta and 13 Jbeta primers. TCRdb's copy holds only in-frame clones and misses some; the assay was immunoSEQ multiplex PCR. Of tens of thousands of clones in the sample, approximately 80% were seen once. Sequenced input: PBMCs. Receptors originate from a man aged 25-40 years in good health and CMV-seronegative.

The chain uses TRBV29-1 and TRBJ2-7; 8 nucleotides line up with TRBD1. In germline, CDR1 is SQVTM, CDR2 ANQGSEA. The CDR3 consists of 14 residues. V trimming: 6 bases; J trimming: 0 bases; junction bases outside the gene matches: 7. The chain's CDR3 is CSVADRVSSYEQYF. DNA for the CDR3: TGCAGCGTCGCGGACAGGGTAAGCTCCTACGAGCAGTACTTC.

The rearrangement links TRBV29-1 to TRBJ2-6; D is perhaps TRBD1 (6 bases). Per the germline V gene, CDR1 is SQVTM and CDR2 is ANQGSEA. Trimming took off 5 bases at V and 4 bases at J, with 15 bases between the two ends. The CDR3 spans 15 residues. For the CDR3, the DNA is TGCAGCGTTTTATTCACAGGGACCGGGGCCAACGTCCTGACTTTC. It yields the protein CSVLFTGTGANVLTF.

The chain joins TRBV9 to TRBJ1-1; 9 bases align to TRBD1. V lost 3 bases and J lost 4; bases outside the gene matches: 10. Looked up from germline, CDR1 is SGDLS and CDR2 is YYNGEE. This CDR3 has 16 amino acids. DNA for the CDR3: TGTGCCAGCAGCGGAGAGGGGGGGACAGGGTCCACTGAAGCTTTCTTT. This gives the protein CASSGEGGTGSTEAFF.

V gene TRBV13 combines with J gene TRBJ2-3; 8 bases are a match to TRBD2. Germline V gives CDR1 PRHDT, CDR2 FYEKMQ (reference sequence). V shed 2 bases, J shed 5 bases, and the junction held 9 bases outside the gene matches. The CDR3 has 16 residues. The CDR3 region is CASSLLSGSGVDTQYF. In DNA, the CDR3 is TGTGCCAGCAGCTTATTGAGCGGGAGTGGTGTAGATACGCAGTATTTT.

The rearrangement joins TRBV5-4 to TRBJ2-3, with 14 bases fitting TRBD2. Germline CDR1 reads SGHNT; CDR2 reads YYREEE (reference sequence). The CDR3 contains 17 residues. With V trimmed by 1 base and J by 2 bases, 3 bases remained unmatched. This chain's CDR3 is CASSLRLAGGPTDTQYF. CDR3 DNA: TGTGCCAGCAGCTTGAGACTAGCGGGAGGGCCCACAGATACGCAGTATTTT.

The chain combines TRBV27 with TRBJ2-7; D is uncertain. CDR1 is MNHEY and CDR2 is SMNVEV in the germline V gene (reference sequence). The CDR3 has 12 amino acids. The germline V and J ends were trimmed by 7 bases and 0 bases, with 7 bases remaining between them. CDR3 bases: TGTGCCAGCACCTCAGTCTCCTACGAGCAGTACTTC. Translated: CASTSVSYEQYF.

The V gene is TRBV28, the J gene TRBJ2-5, with 10 bases matching TRBD2. The ends lost 4 bases at V and 1 base at J; junction bases unmatched: 6. Germline loops: CDR1 MDHEN, CDR2 SYDVKM. This CDR3 spans 16 amino acids. The CDR3 loop reads CASSSEAGGVQETQYF. The DNA for the CDR3 is TGTGCCAGCAGTTCCGAAGCGGGAGGGGTCCAAGAGACCCAGTACTTC.

In this sample, this clone turned up a few times. The chain couples TRBV9 to TRBJ2-5; tentatively, D is TRBD1 (5 bases). Germline V gives CDR1 SGDLS, CDR2 YYNGEE. V lost 0 bases, J lost 5 bases, and 11 bases lay in between. The length of the CDR3 is 14 residues. CDR3 region: CASSVGARVETQYF. The DNA of the CDR3 is TGTGCCAGCAGCGTAGGTGCCAGGGTGGAGACCCAGTACTTC. The entire variable domain, with the rest obtained from reference TRBV9 and TRBJ2-5, is as follows: DSGVTQTPKHLITATGQRVTLRCSPRSGDLSVYWYQQSLDQGLQFLIQYYNGEERAKGNILERFSAQQFPDLHSELNLSSLELGDSALYFCASSVGARVETQYFGPGTRLLVL.

This clone was observed once. The rearrangement uses TRBV6-6 and TRBJ1-1, with TRBD1 matching over 8 bases. Germline V gives CDR1 MNHNY, CDR2 SVGAGI (reference sequence). The CDR3 extends over 13 amino acids. With 6 bases clipped from V and 4 bases from J, the junction kept 4 bases outside the gene matches. Written as DNA, the CDR3 is TGTGCCAGCAGACAGGGGGTATTCACTGAAGCTTTCTTT. Its translation is CASRQGVFTEAFF.

The V gene is TRBV9, the J gene TRBJ1-2; 7 nucleotides align to TRBD1. CDR3 size: 15 residues. CDR1 SGDLS and CDR2 YYNGEE come from the germline V gene. The V segment lost 0 bases and the J segment 4 bases; nucleotides outside the gene matches: 6. The CDR3 reads CASSVGQQGSYGYTF. The CDR3 coding sequence is TGTGCCAGCAGCGTAGGACAACAGGGGTCCTATGGCTACACCTTC.

As for this clone: The sample holds other DNA sequences that translate to the same CDR3. This rearrangement joins TRBV18 to TRBJ2-7, with 9 bases fitting TRBD1. Germline loops: CDR1 KGHSH, CDR2 LQKENI. This CDR3 has 15 residues. The trim removed 0 bases at V and 0 bases at J, leaving 0 bases unmatched. Written as DNA, the CDR3 is TGTGCCAGCTCACCACCGGGACAGGGCTCCTACGAGCAGTACTTC. It encodes CASSPPGQGSYEQYF.

The gene calls are TRBV18 and TRBJ1-3, with TRBD1 as a possible D gene (5 bases). CDR3 size: 15 residues. Germline V lookup: CDR1 KGHSH, CDR2 LQKENI. Trimming cost V 2 bases and J 4 bases, with 12 bases left between them. CDR3 nucleotide sequence: TGTGCCAGCTCACCAAACCAGGGATCCGGAAACACCATATATTTT. It encodes CASSPNQGSGNTIYF. Combining the CDR3 with reference TRBV18 and TRBJ1-3 gives the whole variable domain NAGVMQNPRHLVRRRGQEARLRCSPMKGHSHVYWYRQLPEEGLKFMVYLQKENIIDESGMPKERFSAEFPKEGPSILRIQQVVRGDSAAYFCASSPNQGSGNTIYFGEGSWLTVV.

This sequence joins TRBV6-4 and TRBJ1-5, with D unresolved. CDR1 MRHNA and CDR2 SNTAGT come from the germline V gene. The V gene lost 3 bases and the J gene lost 11 bases, with 11 bases spanning the gap. This CDR3 is 12 amino acids long. This chain's CDR3 is CASSEPPETQHF. The CDR3 DNA is TGTGCCAGCAGTGAACCACCTGAGACCCAGCATTTT.

This clone has a single count. This chain connects TRBV18 to TRBJ1-6, with 7 bases aligning to TRBD1. CDR3 length: 16 residues. The germline CDR1 and CDR2 sequences are KGHSH and LQKENI. Losses at the gene ends were 1 base for V and 6 bases for J; bases not matched to a gene: 6. The CDR3: CASSPRQGGGNSPLHF. Written as DNA, the CDR3 is TGTGCCAGCTCACCACGCCAGGGGGGTGGTAATTCACCCCTCCACTTT.

CDR3 in amino acids: CASSLAGGPHEQYF. CDR3 DNA sequence: TGTGCCAGCAGCTTAGCGGGAGGGCCTCACGAGCAGTACTTC. The genes are TRBV11-2 and TRBJ2-7; 8 positions match TRBD2. With 1 base clipped from V and 5 bases from J, the junction kept 4 bases outside the gene matches. The CDR3 spans 14 residues. Germline V lookup: CDR1 SGHAT, CDR2 FQNNGV. The complete variable domain, with remaining parts taken from reference TRBV11-2 and TRBJ2-7, reads EAGVAQSPRYKIIEKRQSVAFWCNPISGHATLYWYQQILGQGPKLLIQFQNNGVVDDSQLPKDRFSAERLKGVDSTLKIQPAKLEDSAVYLCASSLAGGPHEQYFGPGTRLTVT.

In DNA, the CDR3 is TGTGCCAGCAGCTCCCTTCGGACTAGCGAGTCCTCGGTGGTACAGTTCTTC. Translated: CASSSLRTSESSVVQFF. This rearrangement joins TRBV7-9 to TRBJ2-1; 9 nucleotides align to TRBD2. The CDR3 has 17 residues. Trimming removed 4 bases from V and 13 bases from J; junction bases left unmatched: 20. CDR1 SEHNR and CDR2 FQNEAQ come from the germline V gene (reference sequence).

The genes are TRBV7-9 and TRBJ1-1; 7 bases are shared with TRBD1. The V gene end was trimmed by 5 bases and the J gene end by 4 bases; junction bases not matched to a gene: 7. Per the germline V gene, CDR1 is SEHNR and CDR2 is FQNEAQ (reference sequence). The CDR3 length is 14 residues. The CDR3 spells CASSPRQGSTEAFF. In DNA form, the CDR3 reads TGTGCCAGCAGCCCAAGACAGGGCAGCACTGAAGCTTTCTTT.

The gene calls are TRBV29-1 and TRBJ1-1; 9 nucleotides agree with TRBD1. After removal of 6 bases from V and 6 bases from J, the junction contained 20 bases not matched to a gene. CDR1 SQVTM and CDR2 ANQGSEA come from the germline V gene. The CDR3 has 17 amino acids. This CDR3 is CSVDGTGLRPVGAEAFF. CDR3 DNA: TGCAGCGTGGACGGGACAGGGTTGAGACCGGTTGGGGCTGAAGCTTTCTTT.

The gene calls are TRBV28 and TRBJ1-1; D may be TRBD1 (6 bases). Germline-derived CDR1 and CDR2 are MDHEN and SYDVKM. The CDR3 runs 18 residues. Between the trimmed V and J ends, which lost 6 bases and 0 bases, there was a span of 23 bases. In DNA, the CDR3 is TGTGCCAGCAGCCGTTTTGGGGCCTGGGACAACATGAACACTGAAGCTTTCTTT. It yields the protein CASSRFGAWDNMNTEAFF. The full variable domain, in which reference TRBV28 and TRBJ1-1 provide the parts outside the CDR3, is DVKVTQSSRYLVKRTGEKVFLECVQDMDHENMFWYRQDPGLGLRLIYFSYDVKMKEKGDIPEGYSVSREKKERFSLILESASTNQTSMYLCASSRFGAWDNMNTEAFFGQGTRLTVV.

This clone was seen just once. V usage is TRBV11-3 and J usage is TRBJ2-3; TRBD2 matches at 7 bases. There are 15 residues in the CDR3. The V segment lost 1 base and the J segment 2 bases; nucleotides outside the gene matches: 3. Germline V gives CDR1 SGHNT, CDR2 YENEEA. The CDR3: CASSLGGSVTDTQYF. CDR3 nucleotide sequence: TGTGCCAGCAGCTTAGGCGGGAGTGTCACAGATACGCAGTATTTT.

This clone came up once. The chain uses TRBV4-2 and TRBJ2-4; no firm D call. V dropped 1 base and J dropped 0 bases, with 7 bases sitting between them. Germline V gene lookup returns CDR1 LGHNA and CDR2 YNFKEQ. The CDR3 has 15 amino acids. Here the CDR3 reads CASSQGRIAKNIQYF. The CDR3 coding sequence is TGTGCCAGCAGCCAAGGGCGGATAGCCAAAAACATTCAGTACTTC.

This chain connects TRBV10-3 to TRBJ1-5; the match to TRBD1 covers 7 bases. The CDR3 is made up of 14 amino acids. With 3 bases clipped from V and 9 bases from J, the junction kept 8 bases outside the gene matches. Germline values: CDR1 ENHRY, CDR2 SYGVKD. The DNA of the CDR3 is TGTGCCATCAGTGAAGGACAGGTTGATCGGCCCCAGCATTTT. Translating it yields CAISEGQVDRPQHF.

V and J are TRBV21-1 and TRBJ2-7; the table's D gene call, TRBD2, was not cross checked with the DNA. TRBV21-1 is classified as a pseudogene. The CDR3 extends over 13 amino acids. The CDR3 sequence: CASSKSESGEQYF. The CDR3 DNA follows: TGTGCCAGCAGCAAATCAGAGTCGGGCGAGCAGTACTTC.

The chain has TRBV6-5 and TRBJ1-6; the D is unclear. Germline CDR1 and CDR2: MNHEY and SVGAGI. CDR3 length: 15 residues. V lost 0 bases, J lost 9 bases, and 12 bases lay in between. The CDR3 is CASSYSSLTGSPLHF. CDR3 sequence (DNA): TGTGCCAGCAGTTACTCGTCCCTCACGGGTTCACCCCTCCACTTT.

The rearrangement joins TRBV7-2 to TRBJ2-7; maybe TRBD1 (5 bases). The germline V gene has CDR1 SGHTA and CDR2 FQGNSA. The length of the CDR3 is 14 residues. V lost 7 bases, J lost 4 bases, and 17 bases lay in between. CDR3 sequence (DNA): TGTGCCAGCAACCTGCCGACAGAAGAATACGAGCAGTACTTC. It yields the protein CASNLPTEEYEQYF.

The chain couples TRBV7-6 to TRBJ2-5; no clear D gene. From germline, CDR1 is SGHVS and CDR2 FNYEAQ. There are 15 residues in the CDR3. V gave up 3 bases and J gave up 0 bases, with 11 bases separating them. The CDR3 here is CASSFARQDQETQYF. The CDR3 DNA is TGTGCCAGCAGCTTTGCCCGACAAGACCAAGAGACCCAGTACTTC.